This paragraph covers one TCR beta chain sequence. The antigen remains unidentified. PCR was performed a second time for roughly 7 to 12 cycles using a sample-barcoded 5' primer and a J-beta primer mix. TCRdb reanalysed the 5' RACE reads using MiXCR and keeps one entry per CDR3 protein. This sample has 780,000 or so distinct CDR3 sequences, with roughly 56% found just once. This record comes from a study of blood T cells in healthy people across ages. Overall study results and limits: A roughly linear fall in TCR beta diversity per million T cells was seen with increasing age. Bulk PBMC profiling left naive and antigen-experienced comparisons inconclusive.

Donation came from healthy Caucasian individuals in Russia who were aged roughly 6 to 95. The V gene's germline CDR1 is SQVTM and CDR2 ANQGSEA. Unmatched junction bases numbered 8, after V lost 6 bases and J lost 4 bases. CDR3 length: 14 residues. The source material was blood. V is TRBV29-1 and J is TRBJ2-1, with 8 bases that match TRBD2. This sequence originates from a man aged 35-49 years in good health. CDR3 DNA: TGCAGCGTCGTGATGACTAGCGATTACAATGAGCAGTTCTTC. Amino acids: CSVVMTSDYNEQFF.